This TCR beta chain was obtained from a study of T cell repertoires in cytomegalovirus infection. Study context: Public signatures in TCR beta pointed to CMV infection and matching HLA type.

Points from the study as a whole: CMV carriers having the relevant HLA were flagged by cumulative public TCR beta family frequency. The ex vivo response showed dominance by HLA-C-restricted CMV-specific TCR beta clonotypes.

TCRdb reprocessed the reads via MiXCR and lists one record per CDR3 protein. The sample has roughly 500,000 distinct CDR3 sequences; roughly 10% are singletons. This clonotype was observed a few times. Its cognate antigen is unknown. Trimming at V came to 0 bases and at J to 4 bases, leaving 11 bases not matched to a gene. From germline, CDR1 is GTSNPN and CDR2 SVGIG (reference sequence). This CDR3 spans 16 amino acids. The sequenced material came from PBMCs. J is TRBJ1-1 and V is TRBV30; TRBD1 aligns across 7 bases. This receptor was taken from a human donor in good health (CMV status not recorded). Some clones in this sample may be carry-over from other donors' samples. The CDR3 DNA sequence: TGTGCCTGGAGTGTTGAGAGGGGGCGCGGGGGCACTGAAGCTTTCTTT. It codes for CAWSVERGRGGTEAFF. Variable domain in full (rest from reference TRBV30 and TRBJ1-1): SQTIHQWPATLVQPVGSPLSLECTVEGTSNPNLYWYRQAAGRGLQLLFYSVGIGQISSEVPQNLSASRPQDRQFILSSKKLLLSDSGFYLCAWSVERGRGGTEAFFGQGTRLTVV.